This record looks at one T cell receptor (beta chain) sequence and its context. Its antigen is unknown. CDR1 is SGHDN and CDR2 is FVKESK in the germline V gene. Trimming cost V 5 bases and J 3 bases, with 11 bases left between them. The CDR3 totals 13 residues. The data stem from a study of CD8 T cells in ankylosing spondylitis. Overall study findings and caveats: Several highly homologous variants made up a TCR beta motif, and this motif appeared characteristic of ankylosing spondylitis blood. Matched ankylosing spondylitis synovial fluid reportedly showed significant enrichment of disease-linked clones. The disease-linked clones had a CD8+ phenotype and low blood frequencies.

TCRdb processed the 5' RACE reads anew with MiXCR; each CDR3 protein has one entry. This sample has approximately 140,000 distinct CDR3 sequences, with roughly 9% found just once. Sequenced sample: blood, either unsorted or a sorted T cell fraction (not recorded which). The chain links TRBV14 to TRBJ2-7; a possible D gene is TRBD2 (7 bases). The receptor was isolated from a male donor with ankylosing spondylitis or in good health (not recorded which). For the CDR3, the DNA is TGTGCCAGCAGCTTGCGGGGGCTCTACGAGCAGTACTTC. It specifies CASSLRGLYEQYF.